Reported below is one TCR beta chain. The length of the CDR3 is 16 residues. V was shortened by 2 bases and J by 0 bases, with 14 bases between the two germline ends. Germline assignment: CDR1 MDHEN and CDR2 SYDVKM. The data are from a study of blood T cells in healthy people across ages. The authors ran a second PCR of about 7 to 11 cycles using a sample-barcoded 5' primer and a J-beta primer mix. TCRdb used MiXCR to reprocess the 5' RACE reads, holding one entry per CDR3 protein. The sample lists hundreds of thousands of distinct CDR3 sequences, 45% to 65% occurring once. This receptor was taken from a man between 60 and 75 years old in good health. The chain has TRBV28 and TRBJ2-7, with D uncertain. Sequenced material: blood. The CDR3, as DNA: TGTGCCAGCAGTTTAAGTTTGGCAGAGCTCTCCTACGAGCAGTACTTC. As protein: CASSLSLAELSYEQYF.